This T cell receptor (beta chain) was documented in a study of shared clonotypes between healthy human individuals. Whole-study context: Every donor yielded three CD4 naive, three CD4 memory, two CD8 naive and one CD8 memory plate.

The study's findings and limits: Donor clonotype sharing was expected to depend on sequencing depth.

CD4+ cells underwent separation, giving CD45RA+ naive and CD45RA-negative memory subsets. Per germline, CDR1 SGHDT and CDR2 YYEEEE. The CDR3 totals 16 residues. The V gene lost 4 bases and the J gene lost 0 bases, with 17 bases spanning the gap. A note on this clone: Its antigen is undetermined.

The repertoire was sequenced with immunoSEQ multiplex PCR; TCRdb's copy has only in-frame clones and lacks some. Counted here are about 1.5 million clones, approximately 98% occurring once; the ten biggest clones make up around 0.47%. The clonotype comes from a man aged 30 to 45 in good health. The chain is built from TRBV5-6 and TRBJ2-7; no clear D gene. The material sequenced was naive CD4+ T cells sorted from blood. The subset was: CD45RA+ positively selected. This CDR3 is CASSPPDSHLSYEQYF. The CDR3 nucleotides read TGTGCCAGCAGCCCACCTGACTCGCATCTCTCCTACGAGCAGTACTTC.